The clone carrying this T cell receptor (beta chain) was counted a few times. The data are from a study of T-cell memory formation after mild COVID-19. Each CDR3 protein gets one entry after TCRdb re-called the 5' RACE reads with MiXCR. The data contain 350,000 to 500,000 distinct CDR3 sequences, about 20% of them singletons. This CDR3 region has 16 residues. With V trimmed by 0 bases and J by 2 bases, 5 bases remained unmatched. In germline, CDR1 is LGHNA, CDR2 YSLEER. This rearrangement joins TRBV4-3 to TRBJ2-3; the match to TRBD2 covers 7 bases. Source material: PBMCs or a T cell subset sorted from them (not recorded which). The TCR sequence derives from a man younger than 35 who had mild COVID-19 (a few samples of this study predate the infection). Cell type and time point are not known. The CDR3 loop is CASSQEGAGITDTQYF. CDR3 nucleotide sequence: TGCGCCAGCAGCCAAGAGGGAGCGGGGATCACAGATACGCAGTATTTT.